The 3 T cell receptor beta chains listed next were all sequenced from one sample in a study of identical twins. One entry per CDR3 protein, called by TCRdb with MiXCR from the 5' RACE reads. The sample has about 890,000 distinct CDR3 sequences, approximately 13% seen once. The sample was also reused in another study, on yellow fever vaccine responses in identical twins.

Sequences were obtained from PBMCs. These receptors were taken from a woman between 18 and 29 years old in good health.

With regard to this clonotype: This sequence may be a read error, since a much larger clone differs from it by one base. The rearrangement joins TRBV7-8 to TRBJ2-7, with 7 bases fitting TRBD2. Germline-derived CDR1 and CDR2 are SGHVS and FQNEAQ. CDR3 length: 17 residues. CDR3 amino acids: CASSLVLADTTSYEQCF. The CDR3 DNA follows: TGTGCCAGCAGCTTAGTCCTAGCGGATACCACCTCCTACGAGCAGTGCTTC. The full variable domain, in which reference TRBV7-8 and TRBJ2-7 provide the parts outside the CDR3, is GAGVSQSPRYKVAKRGQDVALRCDPISGHVSLFWYQQALGQGPEFLTYFQNEAQLDKSGLPSDRFFAERPEGSVSTLKIQRTQQEDSAVYLCASSLVLADTTSYEQCFGPGTRLTVT.

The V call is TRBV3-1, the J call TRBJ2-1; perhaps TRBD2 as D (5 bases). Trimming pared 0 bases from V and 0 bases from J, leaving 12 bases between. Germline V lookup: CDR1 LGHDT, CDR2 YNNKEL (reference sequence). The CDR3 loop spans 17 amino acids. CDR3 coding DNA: TGTGCCAGCAGCCAAGATCTGGTAGCGCCCTCCTACAATGAGCAGTTCTTC. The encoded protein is CASSQDLVAPSYNEQFF.

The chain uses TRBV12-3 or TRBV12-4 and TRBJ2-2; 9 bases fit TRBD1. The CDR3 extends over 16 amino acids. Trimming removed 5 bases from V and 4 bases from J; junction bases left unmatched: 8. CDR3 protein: CASSPDRGISTGELFF. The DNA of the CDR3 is TGTGCCAGCAGTCCAGACAGGGGGATCAGCACCGGGGAGCTGTTTTTT.